This record looks at one T cell receptor beta chain sequence and its context. This clone was counted only a few times. This receptor's antigen is unknown. Base qualities are not at hand, and no much larger clone is one base apart. Libraries were constructed by the immunoSEQ multiplex PCR assay. For the multiplex PCR, a mixture combining 60 forward primers for TCR Vbeta segments and 13 reverse primers for TCR Jbeta segments was used. The CDR3 region of rearranged TCR beta genes was amplified from genomic DNA with a multiplex PCR assay. Amplified TCR beta libraries were sequenced as 87-base-pair reads on the Illumina HiSeq System. On the authors' methods: A later analysis counted about 80 million unique TCR beta chains across the 666 repertoires, and roughly 9.9 million of these chains were shared by at least two donors. To remove PCR and sequencing errors, raw reads were error-corrected and collapsed into unique sequences using a nearest-neighbor algorithm that merged closely related sequences. Alignment of CDR3 sequences to IMGT reference sequences was used to assign V, D and J gene segments. Each retained sequence needed at least a six-nucleotide match to both a V gene segment and a J gene segment. A rearrangement was called productive if the CDR3 had no stop codons and remained in frame with V and J, and every other rearrangement was called non-productive. Following IMGT convention, CDR3 was defined as the stretch from the second conserved V-encoded cysteine up to the conserved J-encoded phenylalanine. The earlier analysis of approximately 500 of the donors excluded sequences that lacked an unambiguous match to a single V gene segment. An earlier analysis of 500 to 700 of the donors classified V segments as functional when productive rearrangements were above 56.7% and as segregating when the standard deviation between donors was above 5%. A statistical classification framework was developed to diagnose cytomegalovirus status using the catalog of TCR beta chain sequences. V and J gene assignment, in a later analysis, came from comparing TCR nucleotide sequences with IMGT/GENE-DB human TR gene sequences. Using the TCRdist pipeline, a later analysis assigned CDR3 sequences along with most-parsimonious VDJ recombination scenarios. A later analysis defined each TCR beta chain by its CDR3 amino acid sequence plus V-gene family, and excluded reads lacking a unique V-gene family. As a way to deal with suspected cross-contamination and a sequencing artifact, a later analysis dropped more than 500 nucleotide sequences that were highly shared and had low generation probability. In a later analysis, a clonal expansion index was calculated for each public chain from normalized within-repertoire ranks of inferred template counts. A later analysis computed generation probabilities with a VDJ recombination model fitted to out-of-frame rearrangements, and checked the results against IGoR. A later analysis scored TCR-TCR, TCR-HLA and TCR-CMV co-occurrence with hypergeometric tests, applying a repertoire-size bias correction to TCR pairs. In a later analysis, false discovery rates were estimated by permuting HLA or CMV assignments 20 times. In a later analysis, co-occurring TCRs were grouped with DBSCAN, and TCRdist sequence similarity was added when clustering was performed within HLA-allele-positive subsets. For co-occurrence clustering, repertoires with fewer than 30,000 or more than 120,000 public chains were excluded, along with five repertoires with anomalous nucleotide sharing. TCRdb's version of the immuneACCESS table is confined to in-frame rearrangements and falls short of the full clone set. An unresolved V gene accounts for under half of the shortfall where checked; the remainder is of unknown origin. V, J and clone size were drawn from that table, and D and trimming were deduced from the DNA. The sample table lists over 85,000 clones, around 8% of them with a count of one. The ten most abundant clones make up approximately 2.4% of the sample.

The data belong to a study of cytomegalovirus exposure and HLA in healthy donors listed by TCRdb under 2017. About the full investigation: According to an earlier analysis of 550 to 700 of the donors, about 180 million T cells yielded 90 million to 140 million unique TCR beta sequences and approximately 300 Gb of sequence data. Around 300 gigabases of sequencing data and 70 million to 85 million unique TCR sequences were included in an early release covering 550 to 650 HLA-typed donors. A later analysis re-analyzed previously published TCR beta repertoires from 660 or so donors and added high-resolution HLA genotyping to study TCR occurrence patterns. Among over 350 genotyped donors of the cohort, an average of 235,054 unique TCR beta nucleotide sequences were sequenced per donor, around a sixth of them non-productive. Because of strong linkage in the cohort, 4 to 6 DR-DQ haplotypes were treated as single units for association and clustering. Along with the approximately 700-subject first cohort, a separate validation cohort of over a hundred different subjects was used. In an earlier analysis of about 590 of the donors, high-throughput TCR beta sequencing was used to judge whether each TCR beta V gene segment behaved as functional or pseudogenic. The study aimed to test whether cataloging public T cell receptors could reveal signatures of past pathogen exposure. The study combined high-throughput TCR immunosequencing, statistical association of individual TCRs with disease status, and machine learning to predict cytomegalovirus infection status. The number of typed donors differed by locus: about 620-640 for A, B, C, DRB1 and DQB1; approximately 520 for DQA1; some 590 for DPA1; and approximately 450 for DPB1. The later analysis used no new phenotypic data to find candidate immune exposures, relying instead on TCR beta sequences and their occurrence across donors. In a later genetic analysis, genome-wide SNP genotypes for about 55% of the 666 donors were used, and that subset was treated as a discovery cohort. Donor age, sex, ethnicity and CMV serostatus were compiled together with the repertoire data. Class I and class II HLA loci were covered by the typing at four-digit resolution. The study used immunosequencing to profile the T cell repertoires of 666 subjects and linked those repertoires to cytomegalovirus serostatus. The genetic ancestry cluster associated with self-reported Caucasian donors included 80% to 90% of the roughly 380 genotyped donors. All discovery cohort repertoires had been generated using a single sequencing platform. What the research found in general, with its limitations: The cohort was sequenced for TCR beta chains only, and without alpha or paired-chain data the features that could be detected were limited. Because HLA typing was unavailable for some donors at each locus, only the typed subset was used in association tests. A later analysis found that HLA-associated TCR beta chains were more clonally expanded and had lower generation probabilities than equally common non-associated chains. In a later analysis, several top co-occurrence clusters were reported to appear linked to parvovirus B19, influenza, CMV and Epstein-Barr virus. The study gave a list of 150 to 200 TCR beta chains associated with cytomegalovirus. The earlier analysis of almost 600 of the donors excluded around 17 rarely observed V segments, including chromosome 9 orphons, because counts were too low. The only immune exposure information available for the cohort was CMV serostatus. A further reported finding was that TCR beta sequences accurately predicted the HLA-A and HLA-B alleles for most subjects in the first cohort. A cluster of highly shared sequence variants was judged likely to represent a technical artifact of the sequencing pipeline. Most TCR sequences were seen in very few donors, while some public TCRs were found in many individuals. In an earlier analysis of 587 of the donors, most TCR beta V segments appeared in productive rearrangements about 87% or about 30% of the time, broadly matching IMGT annotations. An association between a missense DCLRE1C variant and V-gene and J-gene trimming of TCR beta chains was found in a later genetic analysis and replicated in an independent cohort. According to a later analysis, TCR association rates differed among HLA loci, with DRB1 alleles showing the most associated TCRs and HLA-C alleles showing the fewest. A later analysis found that most CMV-associated TCR beta chains appeared HLA-restricted, with HLA associations seemingly driven largely by CMV exposure. A few of the identified cytomegalovirus-associated TCR beta chains were confirmed in vitro to be specific for cytomegalovirus antigens. Strong co-occurrence of HLA alleles, especially DR and DQ, made assigning TCR associations to individual alleles difficult. Linkage disequilibrium might explain the correlated functional status among segregating V segments, but an unknown experimental factor could not be ruled out. In a later genetic analysis, fewer N-insertions in productive TCRs were reported among donors in an Asian-associated ancestry cluster than the roughly 640-donor mean. At a false discovery rate of 0.05, a later analysis linked about 16,000 TCR beta sequences to specific HLA alleles. Presence/absence analyses assumed roughly uniform sequencing depth across donors, an assumption that may not hold. The classifier was reported to diagnose cytomegalovirus status with high specificity and sensitivity in both the original and validation cohorts. The authors suggested that the approach could potentially be extended to other disease states and immunological phenotypes.

In total, 600 or so healthy bone marrow donors made up the cohort. Cohort members were all nominally healthy when sampled, although unrecorded immune exposures were likely present. The donor tested CMV seronegative and was one of the 352 seronegative cohort members. Every donor gave a peripheral blood sample, and the peripheral blood mononuclear cells from that sample were used for TCR beta sequencing. The Qiagen DNeasy Blood Extraction Kit was used to extract genomic DNA from the blood cell samples. Sequenced sample: PBMCs. This TCR derives from a man over 45 in good health and CMV-seronegative.

The CDR3 corresponds to CASTTGDSPLHF. In nucleotides, the sequence is TGTGCCAGCACGACAGGGGATTCACCCCTCCACTTT. The chain is encoded by TRBV28 joined to TRBJ1-6; TRBD1 lines up with 8 middle nucleotides. The CDR3 measures 12 amino acids from cysteine to phenylalanine. The only DNA kept is the CDR3, 36 bases in frame from the first base. Via the germline V gene, CDR1 is MDHEN and CDR2 SYDVKM. V is trimmed back by 7 bases and J by 8 bases, and the junction contains 1 base that no gene match accounts for.